This T cell receptor beta chain was captured by sequencing in a study of OX40 agonist ivuxolimab in advanced cancers. This clone was counted only a few times. Germline CDR1 SGHNT, CDR2 YYREEE (reference sequence). The V and J ends lost 0 bases and 2 bases respectively, with 5 bases between them. The CDR3 length is 14 residues. The table came from immunoSEQ multiplex PCR; TCRdb's copy has only in-frame clones and leaves some out. The table lists 25,000 to 35,000 clones, about 82% of them singletons. The clonotype comes from an adult with an advanced solid tumor such as melanoma, head and neck, liver or kidney cancer. Source: CD4+ or CD8+ T cells sorted from blood, taken in a trial of the OX40 agonist ivuxolimab. The genes are TRBV5-4 and TRBJ2-2; D remains unclear. This CDR3 is CASSLDVNTGELFF. DNA for the CDR3: TGTGCCAGCAGCTTGGATGTCAACACCGGGGAGCTGTTTTTT.